These 20 T cell receptor beta chains came from one sample sequenced in a study of cytomegalovirus exposure and HLA in healthy donors. Primers for the PCR totalled 60 Vbeta and 13 Jbeta. The assay was immunoSEQ multiplex PCR, and TCRdb's table has in-frame clones only and misses some. The repertoire has approximately 160,000 clones, 82% of them found once; the top ten carry less than 1.6%. Sequenced sample: PBMCs. The receptors were sampled from a girl aged 5-17 years in good health and CMV-seropositive.

V usage is TRBV28 and J usage is TRBJ2-3; 8 positions match TRBD2. CDR1 and CDR2 (germline): MDHEN, SYDVKM. The ends lost 3 bases at V and 4 bases at J; junction bases unmatched: 6. CDR3 length equals 15 residues. The CDR3 region is CASSFGGRRSDTQYF. Written as DNA, the CDR3 is TGTGCCAGCAGTTTTGGCGGGAGGAGGTCAGATACGCAGTATTTT.

The V gene is TRBV9, the J gene TRBJ2-2; D unclear. V lost 4 bases to trimming and J lost 3 bases, with 16 bases between them. The germline gives CDR1 SGDLS, CDR2 YYNGEE. The CDR3 extends over 16 amino acids. CDR3 sequence reads: CASSPPTRSYTGELFF. In DNA form, the CDR3 reads TGTGCCAGCAGCCCCCCGACACGGTCCTACACCGGGGAGCTGTTTTTT.

This clone has only one observation. The V call is TRBV11-2, the J call TRBJ2-3; TRBD2 might be the D (6 bases). Trimming stripped 2 bases from V and 6 bases from J, with 21 bases between. This CDR3 comprises 17 residues. Per germline, CDR1 SGHAT and CDR2 FQNNGV. DNA for the CDR3: TGTGCCAGCAGCTTATTCCTAACTAGCATACGGCGGGATACGCAGTATTTT. The encoded protein is CASSLFLTSIRRDTQYF.

This clone has just one count. The rearrangement links TRBV2 to TRBJ2-7; no firm D call. Trimming cost V 5 bases and J 3 bases, with 5 bases left between them. The CDR3 has 11 amino acids. CDR1 is SNHLY and CDR2 is FYNNEI in the germline V gene. In DNA, the CDR3 is TGTGCCAGCAGTTATCTCTACGAGCAGTACTTC. Protein: CASSYLYEQYF.

The chain employs TRBV4-1 and TRBJ2-2, with D tentatively TRBD2 (5 bases). V was shortened by 5 bases and J by 1 base, with 17 bases between the two germline ends. Looked up from germline, CDR1 is MGHRA and CDR2 is YSYEKL. There are 17 residues in the CDR3. The CDR3 region has the DNA TGCGCCAGCAGCTCCGGCCGGGCCCGGGGGAACACCGGGGAGCTGTTTTTT. It encodes CASSSGRARGNTGELFF.

The chain recombines TRBV28 with TRBJ2-7, with D possibly TRBD2 on 5 matching bases. In germline, CDR1 is MDHEN, CDR2 SYDVKM. V lost 8 bases, J lost 1 base, and 15 bases lay in between. This CDR3 is built from 14 residues. The CDR3 region is CASSGVTGSYEQYF. The CDR3 region has the DNA TGTGCCAGCTCTGGGGTGACGGGATCCTACGAGCAGTACTTC.

The chain couples TRBV4-3 to TRBJ1-4, with 10 bases matching TRBD1. Germline lookup yields CDR1 LGHNA and CDR2 YSLEER. The CDR3 has 16 residues. After removal of 4 bases from V and 2 bases from J, the junction contained 4 bases not matched to a gene. CDR3 loop: CASSRRQGATNEKLFF. The CDR3 coding sequence is TGCGCCAGCAGCCGCCGACAGGGGGCGACTAATGAAAAACTGTTTTTT.

This rearrangement joins TRBV4-1 to TRBJ2-7; 10 bases line up with TRBD2. The V gene end was trimmed by 2 bases and the J gene end by 0 bases; junction bases not matched to a gene: 4. Per the germline V gene, CDR1 is MGHRA and CDR2 is YSYEKL. This CDR3 spans 16 amino acids. CDR3 sequence: CASSQYPSGSSYEQYF. CDR3 in DNA: TGCGCCAGCAGCCAATACCCTAGCGGGAGCTCCTACGAGCAGTACTTC.

The chain links TRBV14 to TRBJ1-1, with TRBD1 matching over 9 bases. V lost 3 bases, J lost 5 bases, and 4 bases stayed unmatched. The CDR3 totals 14 residues. Germline values: CDR1 SGHDN, CDR2 FVKESK. In DNA, the CDR3 is TGTGCCAGCAGCCATGAAGGACAGGGGACTGAAGCTTTCTTT. Its protein is CASSHEGQGTEAFF.

This clone was observed a single time. The chain couples TRBV10-3 to TRBJ1-1; tentative D call: TRBD1 (6 bases). Trimming took 6 bases from V and 1 from J, leaving 6 bases between them. CDR1 and CDR2 from the germline V gene are ENHRY and SYGVKD. CDR3 length: 12 amino acids. For the CDR3, the DNA is TGTGCCATCAGGACAGGGAACACTGAAGCTTTCTTT. This codes for CAIRTGNTEAFF.

This clone was recorded only once. The chain couples TRBV11-1 to TRBJ1-1; 9 bases map to TRBD1. This CDR3 region has 17 residues. The germline CDR1 and CDR2 sequences are SGHAT and FQDESV (reference sequence). The trim removed 5 bases at V and 3 bases at J, leaving 13 bases unmatched. In DNA form, the CDR3 reads TGTGCCAGCAGCCCGGGACAGGGAGGAGGGATGGACACTGAAGCTTTCTTT. It encodes CASSPGQGGGMDTEAFF.

The rearrangement joins TRBV12-2 to TRBJ1-4; the table names TRBD1, a call not compared with the DNA. TRBV12-2 is recorded as a pseudogene. This CDR3 is 19 amino acids long. This CDR3 is CASRLRDSASLLMNEKLFF. The CDR3 DNA sequence: TGTGCAAGTCGCCTCCGGGACAGCGCTTCCCTTTTAATGAATGAAAAACTGTTTTTT.

V gene TRBV7-6 combines with J gene TRBJ2-5; D gene uncertain. This CDR3 is built from 13 residues. Germline assignment: CDR1 SGHVS and CDR2 FNYEAQ. The ends were cut back, 5 bases at V and 1 base at J, with 8 bases in the middle. The CDR3 coding sequence is TGTGCCAGCAGCCGCACGGTCCAAGAGACCCAGTACTTC. Translation: CASSRTVQETQYF.

This chain links TRBV6-6 with TRBJ2-4; 7 bases match TRBD1. The ends lost 6 bases at V and 4 bases at J; junction bases unmatched: 12. The CDR3 spans 16 residues. Germline V CDR1 and CDR2: MNHNY, SVGAGI (reference sequence). The chain's CDR3 is CASRYPPGTEKNIQYF. The CDR3 DNA sequence: TGTGCCAGCAGGTACCCCCCCGGGACAGAGAAAAACATTCAGTACTTC.

The V and J genes are TRBV28 and TRBJ1-1; the D is unclear. V lost 7 bases, J lost 0 bases, and 6 bases lay in between. This CDR3 has 12 amino acids. CDR1 and CDR2 from the germline V gene are MDHEN and SYDVKM. CDR3 in amino acids: CASTLMNTEAFF. CDR3 nucleotide sequence: TGTGCCAGCACTCTAATGAACACTGAAGCTTTCTTT. Full variable domain (outside the CDR3, taken from reference TRBV28 and TRBJ1-1): DVKVTQSSRYLVKRTGEKVFLECVQDMDHENMFWYRQDPGLGLRLIYFSYDVKMKEKGDIPEGYSVSREKKERFSLILESASTNQTSMYLCASTLMNTEAFFGQGTRLTVV.

V usage is TRBV18 and J usage is TRBJ2-3; D not certain. Germline CDR1 KGHSH, CDR2 LQKENI. The CDR3 has 12 residues. Trimming stripped 2 bases from V and 4 bases from J, with 4 bases between. CDR3 DNA: TGTGCCAGCTCACCAGAGCCAGATACGCAGTATTTT. It yields the protein CASSPEPDTQYF.

This rearrangement joins TRBV7-6 to TRBJ2-1, with 7 bases lining up with TRBD2. Germline V gene lookup returns CDR1 SGHVS and CDR2 FNYEAQ. The V and J ends lost 1 base and 2 bases, in that order; junction bases with no gene match: 2. CDR3 length: 15 amino acids. The CDR3 DNA sequence: TGTGCCAGCAGCTTAGGAGGGAGGGCCTACAATGAGCAGTTCTTC. Encoded protein: CASSLGGRAYNEQFF.

CDR3 residues: CASSGQGRDQPQHF. CDR3 DNA: TGTGCCAGCAGCGGACAGGGTAGGGATCAGCCCCAGCATTTT. The J gene is TRBJ1-5, the V gene TRBV2, with 8 bases aligning to TRBD1. V shed 6 bases, J shed 5 bases, and the junction held 6 bases outside the gene matches. The CDR3 contains 14 residues. The germline gives CDR1 SNHLY, CDR2 FYNNEI.

This clone was picked up a small number of times. The gene calls are TRBV5-4 and TRBJ2-3; D remains ambiguous. V gave up 4 bases and J gave up 3 bases, with 6 bases separating them. The CDR3 has 12 amino acids. Germline V lookup: CDR1 SGHNT, CDR2 YYREEE (reference sequence). CDR3 in amino acids: CASSGPTDTQYF. The DNA of the CDR3 is TGTGCCAGCAGCGGCCCAACAGATACGCAGTATTTT. The full variable domain, its missing parts supplied by reference TRBV5-4 and TRBJ2-3, is ETGVTQSPTHLIKTRGQQVTLRCSSQSGHNTVSWYQQALGQGPQFIFQYYREEENGRGNFPPRFSGLQFPNYSSELNVNALELDDSALYLCASSGPTDTQYFGPGTRLTVL.

Only a few counts were recorded for this clone. The rearrangement links TRBV7-9 to TRBJ1-1; D not certain. This CDR3 is built from 13 residues. The V and J ends lost 0 bases and 5 bases respectively, with 7 bases between them. Germline V gene data show CDR1 as SEHNR and CDR2 as FQNEAQ (reference sequence). DNA of the CDR3: TGTGCCAGCAGCTTAGCGGGGAGGACTGAAGCTTTCTTT. Amino acid sequence: CASSLAGRTEAFF.